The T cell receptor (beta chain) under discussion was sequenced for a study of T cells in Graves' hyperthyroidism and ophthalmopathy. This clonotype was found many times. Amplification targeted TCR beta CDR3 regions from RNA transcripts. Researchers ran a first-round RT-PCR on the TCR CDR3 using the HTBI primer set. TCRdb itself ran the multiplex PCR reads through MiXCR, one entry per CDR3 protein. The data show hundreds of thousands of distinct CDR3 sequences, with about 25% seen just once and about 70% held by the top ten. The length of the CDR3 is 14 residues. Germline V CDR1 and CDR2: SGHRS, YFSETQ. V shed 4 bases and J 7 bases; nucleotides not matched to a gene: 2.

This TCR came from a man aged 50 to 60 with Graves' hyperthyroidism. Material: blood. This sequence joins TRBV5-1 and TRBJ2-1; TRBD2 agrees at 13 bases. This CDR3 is CASSRLAGGNEQFF. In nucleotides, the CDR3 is TGCGCCAGCAGCAGACTAGCGGGAGGTAATGAGCAGTTCTTC.